This T cell receptor beta chain was profiled in a study of cytomegalovirus exposure and HLA in healthy donors. A single count supports this clone. Its target is unknown. General study results and limits: Most TCR sequences were uncommon, yet certain public TCRs appeared in many donors.

The primer mix had 60 Vbeta and 13 Jbeta primers. Clones were read by immunoSEQ multiplex PCR, and TCRdb kept only the in-frame ones, dropping some. The table has roughly 130,000 clones, just under 75% seen once. Losses at the gene ends were 6 bases for V and 2 bases for J; bases not matched to a gene: 9. Germline V lookup: CDR1 MNHEY, CDR2 SMNVEV (reference sequence). The length of the CDR3 is 17 residues. V is TRBV27 and J is TRBJ2-2; 10 bases are shared with TRBD2. The sequenced sample consisted of PBMCs. The source of this sequence is a man aged 40-55 years in good health and CMV-seropositive. The CDR3 is CASSPGLAQSNTGELFF. The CDR3 bases are TGTGCCAGCAGCCCGGGACTAGCGCAATCCAACACCGGGGAGCTGTTTTTT.